Shown below are 13 T cell receptor beta chains from a single sample sequenced in a study of shared clonotypes between healthy human individuals. Measured with immunoSEQ multiplex PCR; TCRdb has only the in-frame clones, and not every one. This table holds roughly 490,000 clones, around 79% found once. Material: PBMCs. The receptor source for this set is a woman aged 35 to 49 in good health. Some clones in this sample may be carry-over from other donors' samples.

This clone appeared a single time. The chain uses TRBV5-4 and TRBJ2-1; 9 bases are shared with TRBD2. Germline CDR1 is SGHNT and CDR2 is YYREEE (reference sequence). V lost 4 bases, J lost 7 bases, and 9 bases stayed unmatched. The CDR3 length is 15 residues. The CDR3 here is CASSQDSGSHNEQFF. The CDR3 region has the DNA TGTGCCAGCAGCCAAGATAGCGGGAGTCATAATGAGCAGTTCTTC.

This sequence joins TRBV6-5 and TRBJ1-2, with a possible D match to TRBD1 (5 bases). Germline values: CDR1 MNHEY, CDR2 SVGAGI. Trimming removed 5 bases at V and 11 bases at J, with 18 bases between. This CDR3 is 13 amino acids long. For the CDR3, the DNA is TGTGCCAGCAGTCGGGGAGGGGAGTATAGTTACACCTTC. This sequence encodes CASSRGGEYSYTF.

CDR3 DNA: TGTGCCAGCAGTTCATACGCTGGGTATGGCTACACCTTC. This codes for CASSSYAGYGYTF. The V gene is TRBV27, the J gene TRBJ1-2; D is uncertain. V was shortened by 4 bases and J by 5 bases, with 11 bases between the two germline ends. This CDR3 has 13 amino acids. Germline V CDR1 and CDR2: MNHEY, SMNVEV (reference sequence).

The table lists this clone with a few counts. The chain employs TRBV19 and TRBJ2-5; TRBD2 aligns across 11 bases. The germline CDR1 and CDR2 sequences are LNHDA and SQIVND (reference sequence). There are 14 residues in the CDR3. Trimming cost V 4 bases and J 5 bases; bases outside gene matches: 3. The CDR3 protein is CASSTRLAGETQYF. The CDR3, as DNA: TGTGCCAGTAGTACCCGACTAGCGGGGGAGACCCAGTACTTC.

The gene calls are TRBV30 and TRBJ1-1; D is perhaps TRBD1 (5 bases). Germline values: CDR1 GTSNPN, CDR2 SVGIG (reference sequence). The CDR3 consists of 13 residues. With 0 bases removed from V and 3 bases from J, the gap between germline ends came to 8 bases. CDR3 sequence reads: CAWSVIRDTEAFF. CDR3 DNA sequence: TGTGCCTGGAGTGTAATCAGGGACACTGAAGCTTTCTTT.

The chain has TRBV11-2 and TRBJ1-3; D not resolved. This CDR3 has 17 residues. CDR1 SGHAT and CDR2 FQNNGV come from the germline V gene. V was clipped by 0 bases and J by 0 bases, with 12 bases between them. Here the CDR3 DNA reads TGTGCCAGCAGCTTAGAGGTTAGCCTGTACTCTGGAAACACCATATATTTT. This encodes CASSLEVSLYSGNTIYF.

This chain connects TRBV7-9 to TRBJ2-1; D unresolved. V gave up 1 base and J gave up 7 bases, with 8 bases separating them. The CDR3 sequence is 13 residues long. Germline lookup yields CDR1 SEHNR and CDR2 FQNEAQ (reference sequence). This chain's CDR3 is CASSLVLSNEQFF. The CDR3 DNA reads TGTGCCAGCAGCTTAGTACTTTCAAATGAGCAGTTCTTC.

The rearrangement joins TRBV5-6 to TRBJ2-7, with 10 bases fitting TRBD2. J gave up 7 bases and V 0 bases, and 1 base lay outside the gene matches. From germline, CDR1 is SGHDT and CDR2 YYEEEE. This CDR3 comprises 13 residues. DNA of the CDR3: TGTGCCAGCAGCTTGGTACTAGCGGGAGAGCAGTACTTC. It is translated as CASSLVLAGEQYF. The complete variable domain, with remaining parts taken from reference TRBV5-6 and TRBJ2-7, reads DAGVTQSPTHLIKTRGQQVTLRCSPKSGHDTVSWYQQALGQGPQFIFQYYEEEERQRGNFPDRFSGHQFPNYSSELNVNALLLGDSALYLCASSLVLAGEQYFGPGTRLTVT.

The sample holds a few counts of this clone. Other nucleotide sequences in the sample specify the same CDR3. In DNA, the CDR3 is TGTGCCAGCAGTGGGGCCCTAGCCAAAAACATTCAGTACTTC. Translating gives CASSGALAKNIQYF. The chain employs TRBV27 and TRBJ2-4, with D possibly TRBD1 on 5 matching bases. There are 14 residues in the CDR3. Per the germline V gene, CDR1 is MNHEY and CDR2 is SMNVEV (reference sequence). The V and J ends lost 5 bases and 0 bases respectively, with 8 bases between them.

The V gene is TRBV7-8, the J gene TRBJ1-5; a weak D match, TRBD1 (5 bases). The CDR3 extends over 15 amino acids. Germline V CDR1 and CDR2: SGHVS, FQNEAQ. The V end was cut by 4 bases, the J end by 0 bases, with 10 bases between. CDR3 amino acids: CASSWGTGSNQPQHF. The CDR3 region has the DNA TGTGCCAGCAGCTGGGGTACAGGTAGCAATCAGCCCCAGCATTTT. Using reference TRBV7-8 and TRBJ1-5 for the parts outside the CDR3, the full variable domain is GAGVSQSPRYKVAKRGQDVALRCDPISGHVSLFWYQQALGQGPEFLTYFQNEAQLDKSGLPSDRFFAERPEGSVSTLKIQRTQQEDSAVYLCASSWGTGSNQPQHFGDGTRLSIL.

V gene TRBV15 combines with J gene TRBJ2-7; possibly TRBD2 for D (5 bases). The CDR3 runs to 16 residues. CDR1 is LNHNV, CDR2 YYDKDF, per germline (reference sequence). Trimming stripped 3 bases from V and 6 bases from J, with 21 bases between. The DNA of the CDR3 is TGTGCCACCAGCAGTGGCCCTTCCGGGATTTGGTTCGAGCAGTACTTC. Protein: CATSSGPSGIWFEQYF.

In nucleotides, the CDR3 is TGTGCCAGCAGCTTGTTCGGGGATGGAAACACCATATATTTT. This sequence encodes CASSLFGDGNTIYF. This chain links TRBV5-6 with TRBJ1-3; D is uncertain. Trimming stripped 1 base from V and 3 bases from J, with 8 bases between. The CDR3 totals 14 residues. Germline CDR1 reads SGHDT; CDR2 reads YYEEEE.

The chain combines TRBV30 with TRBJ1-1, with D uncertain. This CDR3 contains 12 residues. The germline V gene has CDR1 GTSNPN and CDR2 SVGIG (reference sequence). V gave up 4 bases and J gave up 0 bases, with 6 bases separating them. The CDR3 region is CAWNTVNTEAFF. The CDR3 bases are TGTGCCTGGAATACGGTGAACACTGAAGCTTTCTTT.